There are a few counts of the clone carrying this T cell receptor beta chain. The antigen is unknown. The record originates from a study of Tregs in tolerant kidney transplant recipients. Study outcomes and limitations: The small number of patients limits these findings pending further validation. Biological reproducibility was not directly addressed, but technical replication error appeared minimal. Activated donor B cell expansion appeared to reveal the most relevant donor-specific TCRbeta repertoire.

The repertoire was sequenced with immunoSEQ multiplex PCR; TCRdb's copy has only in-frame clones and lacks some. The table includes roughly 250,000 clones, 80% to 85% detected once. Unstimulated regulatory T cells (CD4+CD25+CD127-), CD4+CD25- non-regulatory cells, CD4 and CD8 cells were FACS-sorted from thawed PBMCs. Sequenced material: CD4+ T cells from blood. The receptor was isolated from a human donor in good health.

The CDR3 loop reads CASSYSGRGTYEQYF. CDR3 in DNA: TGTGCCAGCAGTTACTCTGGCCGGGGGACCTACGAGCAGTACTTC. This sequence joins TRBV6-5 and TRBJ2-7, with a weak D call TRBD2 (6 bases). CDR1 is MNHEY and CDR2 is SVGAGI in the germline V gene. This CDR3 has 15 residues. The V end was cut by 0 bases, the J end by 2 bases, with 11 bases between.